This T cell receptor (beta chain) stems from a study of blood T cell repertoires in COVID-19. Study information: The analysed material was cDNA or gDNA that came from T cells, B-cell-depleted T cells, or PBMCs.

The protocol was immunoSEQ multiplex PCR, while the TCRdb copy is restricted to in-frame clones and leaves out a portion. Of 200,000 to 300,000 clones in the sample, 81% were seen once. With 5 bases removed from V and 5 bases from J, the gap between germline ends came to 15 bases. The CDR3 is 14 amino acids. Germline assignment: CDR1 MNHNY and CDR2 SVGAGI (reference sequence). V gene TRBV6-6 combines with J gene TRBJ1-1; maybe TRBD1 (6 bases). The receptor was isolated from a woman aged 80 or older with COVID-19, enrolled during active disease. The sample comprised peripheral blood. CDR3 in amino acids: CASSPAGVETEAFF. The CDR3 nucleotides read TGTGCCAGCAGTCCCGCAGGGGTTGAGACTGAAGCTTTCTTT.